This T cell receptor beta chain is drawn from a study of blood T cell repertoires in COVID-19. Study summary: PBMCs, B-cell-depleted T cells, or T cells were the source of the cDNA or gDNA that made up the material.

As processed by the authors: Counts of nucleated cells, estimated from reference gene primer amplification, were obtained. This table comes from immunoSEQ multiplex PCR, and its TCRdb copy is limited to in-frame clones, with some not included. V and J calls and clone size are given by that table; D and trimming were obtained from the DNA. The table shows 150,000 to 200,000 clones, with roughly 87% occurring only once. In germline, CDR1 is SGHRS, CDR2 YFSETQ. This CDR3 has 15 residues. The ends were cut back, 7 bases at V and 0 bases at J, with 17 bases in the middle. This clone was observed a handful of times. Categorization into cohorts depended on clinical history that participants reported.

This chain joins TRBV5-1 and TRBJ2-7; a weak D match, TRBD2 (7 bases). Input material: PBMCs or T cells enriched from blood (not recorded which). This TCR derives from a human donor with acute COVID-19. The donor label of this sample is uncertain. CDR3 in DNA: TGCGCCAGCTCGTCGGTAGGGGGGGCCTCCTACGAGCAGTACTTC. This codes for CASSSVGGASYEQYF.